These T cell receptor beta chains were read from a single sample in a study of shared clonotypes between healthy human individuals. Only in-frame clones appear in the TCRdb table, and some are missing; sequencing was by immunoSEQ multiplex PCR. The sample includes some 2,100,000 clones, approximately 94% of them seen just once. The sequencing sample was made of naive CD8+ T cells from PBMCs. All receptors derive from a man aged 18 to 30 in good health. Some clones in this sample may be carry-over from other donors' samples. The CDR3 runs from the conserved cysteine through the conserved F or W. D genes are given only for firm matches. Rows give clone size only sometimes, using once, few, many, or a class for an expanded clone.

v_call	j_call	clone_size	d_call	cdr3_aa	cdr3_nt
TRBV29-1	TRBJ2-7	.	.	CSVEGGRDNYEQYF	TGCAGCGTTGAAGGTGGTCGGGACAACTACGAGCAGTACTTC
TRBV28	TRBJ1-1	.	.	CASSLKVNTEAFF	TGTGCCAGCAGTTTAAAGGTGAACACTGAAGCTTTCTTT
TRBV6-5	TRBJ1-1	.	.	CASSYRGGMNTEAFF	TGTGCCAGCAGTTACCGGGGGGGGATGAACACTGAAGCTTTCTTT
TRBV7-9	TRBJ2-3	once	.	CASSLGTYSTDTQYF	TGTGCCAGCAGCTTGGGGACATATAGCACAGATACGCAGTATTTT
TRBV7-9	TRBJ2-6	.	.	CASSTPRTEHSGANVLTF	TGTGCCAGCAGCACACCCCGGACAGAACACTCTGGGGCCAACGTCCTGACTTTC
TRBV4-1	TRBJ2-7	.	.	CASSQDKGTSYEQYF	TGCGCCAGCAGCCAAGATAAGGGAACCTCCTACGAGCAGTACTTC
TRBV6-4	TRBJ2-3	.	TRBD2	CASRETSGNRTDTQYF	TGTGCCAGCAGGGAGACTAGCGGGAATCGTACAGATACGCAGTATTTT
TRBV28	TRBJ2-7	.	.	CASNHLGAEQYF	TGTGCCAGCAATCATCTAGGGGCCGAGCAGTACTTC
TRBV29-1	TRBJ1-2	.	.	CSVEDDVGAVGYTF	TGCAGCGTTGAAGATGACGTGGGGGCCGTTGGCTACACCTTC
TRBV27	TRBJ1-1	.	.	CASNDRKIMNTEAFF	TGTGCCAGCAACGACAGGAAAATTATGAACACTGAAGCTTTCTTT